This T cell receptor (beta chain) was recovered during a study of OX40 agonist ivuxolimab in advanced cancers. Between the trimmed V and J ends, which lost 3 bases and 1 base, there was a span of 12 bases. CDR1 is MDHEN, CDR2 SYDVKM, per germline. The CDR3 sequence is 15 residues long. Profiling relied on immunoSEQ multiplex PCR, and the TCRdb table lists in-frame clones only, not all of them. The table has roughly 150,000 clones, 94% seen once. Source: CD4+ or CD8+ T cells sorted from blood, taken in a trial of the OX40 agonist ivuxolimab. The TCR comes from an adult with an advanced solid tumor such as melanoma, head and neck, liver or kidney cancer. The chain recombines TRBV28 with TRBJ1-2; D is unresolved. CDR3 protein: CASSLPAAVNYGYTF. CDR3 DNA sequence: TGTGCCAGCAGTTTGCCGGCGGCCGTTAACTATGGCTACACCTTC.